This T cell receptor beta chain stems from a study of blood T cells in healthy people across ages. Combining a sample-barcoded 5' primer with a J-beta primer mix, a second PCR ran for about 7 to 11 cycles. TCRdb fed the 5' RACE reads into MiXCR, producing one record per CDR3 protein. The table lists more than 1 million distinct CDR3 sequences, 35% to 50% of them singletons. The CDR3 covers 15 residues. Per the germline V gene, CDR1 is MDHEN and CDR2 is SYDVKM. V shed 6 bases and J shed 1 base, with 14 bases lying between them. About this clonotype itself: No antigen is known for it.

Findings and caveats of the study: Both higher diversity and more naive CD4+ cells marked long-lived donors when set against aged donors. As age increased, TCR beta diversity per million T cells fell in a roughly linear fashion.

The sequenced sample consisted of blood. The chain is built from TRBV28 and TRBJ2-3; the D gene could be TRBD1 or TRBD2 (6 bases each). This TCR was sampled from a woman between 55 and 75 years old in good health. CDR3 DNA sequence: TGTGCCAGCAGCCGGAGGGGGACTCGCACAGATACGCAGTATTTT. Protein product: CASSRRGTRTDTQYF.